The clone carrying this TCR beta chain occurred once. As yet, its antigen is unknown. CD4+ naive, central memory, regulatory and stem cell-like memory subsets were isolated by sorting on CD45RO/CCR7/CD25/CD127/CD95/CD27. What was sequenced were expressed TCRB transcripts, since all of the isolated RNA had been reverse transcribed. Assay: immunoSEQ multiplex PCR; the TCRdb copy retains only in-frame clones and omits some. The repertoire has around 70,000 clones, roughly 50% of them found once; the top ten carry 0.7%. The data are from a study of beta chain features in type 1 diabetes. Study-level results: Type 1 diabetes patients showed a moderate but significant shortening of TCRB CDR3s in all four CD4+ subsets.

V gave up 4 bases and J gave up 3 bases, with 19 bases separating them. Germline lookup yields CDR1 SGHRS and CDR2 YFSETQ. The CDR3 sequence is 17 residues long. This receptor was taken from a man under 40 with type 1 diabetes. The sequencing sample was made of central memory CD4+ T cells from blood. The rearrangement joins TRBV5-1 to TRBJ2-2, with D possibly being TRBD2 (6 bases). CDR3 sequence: CASSVLPSGTYTGELFF. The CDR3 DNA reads TGCGCCAGCAGCGTGCTACCGTCCGGGACTTACACCGGGGAGCTGTTTTTT.